Listed below are T cell receptor beta chains from one sample, sequenced in a study of blood T cell repertoires in COVID-19. Profiling relied on immunoSEQ multiplex PCR, and the TCRdb table lists in-frame clones only, not all of them. This table has approximately 150,000 clones, about nine tenths appearing once. Material for sequencing was peripheral blood. These receptors came from a woman aged 60-75 years with active or convalescent COVID-19. CDR3s include the opening cysteine and the closing phenylalanine or tryptophan. A D gene is named only where the DNA matches it firmly. Clone size is shown for a subset of rows, as once, few, many or a class of expanded clone.

D | J | size | V | CDR3 | DNA
TRBD1 | TRBJ1-1 | - | TRBV18 | CASSPPTGGFIHTEAFF | TGTGCCAGCTCACCACCGACAGGGGGGTTTATTCACACTGAAGCTTTCTTT
- | TRBJ1-1 | - | TRBV7-9 | CASSLPLEGTEAFF | TGTGCCAGCAGCTTACCCCTTGAGGGCACTGAAGCTTTCTTT
TRBD1 | TRBJ2-5 | - | TRBV5-1 | CASSNSGGTVETQYF | TGCGCCAGCAGCAACTCAGGGGGAACGGTGGAGACCCAGTACTTC
- | TRBJ1-3 | few | TRBV2 | CASSGRGAGNTIYF | TGTGCCAGCAGTGGCAGGGGAGCTGGAAACACCATATATTTT
TRBD1 | TRBJ2-4 | - | TRBV6-5 | CASSYSTGGGKNIQYF | TGTGCCAGCAGTTACTCGACAGGGGGAGGCAAAAACATTCAGTACTTC
- | TRBJ1-5 | - | TRBV19 | CASSARQAGEPQHF | TGTGCCAGTAGTGCCCGACAGGCCGGGGAGCCCCAGCATTTT
- | TRBJ1-6 | - | TRBV7-6 | CASRGRESYNSPLHF | TGTGCCAGCAGAGGCAGGGAATCCTATAATTCACCCCTCCACTTT
- | TRBJ2-3 | - | TRBV3-1/TRBV3-2 | CASSQQGSTDTQYF | TGTGCCAGCAGCCAGCAGGGTAGCACAGATACGCAGTATTTT
TRBD1 | TRBJ1-4 | - | TRBV5-1 | CASSSGTGGDKLFF | TGCGCCAGCAGCTCCGGGACAGGGGGGGATAAACTGTTTTTT
- | TRBJ1-1 | - | TRBV19 | CASRSMLVNTEAFF | TGTGCCAGTCGGAGCATGCTAGTGAACACTGAAGCTTTCTTT
TRBD2 | TRBJ2-5 | - | TRBV2 | CASSEVASGQGTQYF | TGTGCCAGCAGTGAAGTGGCTAGCGGCCAGGGGACCCAGTACTTC
- | TRBJ2-3 | few | TRBV18 | CASSPFEGDTDTQYF | TGTGCCAGCTCACCATTTGAGGGGGACACAGATACGCAGTATTTT
- | TRBJ1-1 | - | TRBV7-2 | CASSSQMNTEAFF | TGTGCCAGCAGCTCTCAGATGAACACTGAAGCTTTCTTT
- | TRBJ1-2 | - | TRBV28 | CASIPRGAGVNYGYTF | TGTGCCAGCATCCCACGAGGGGCAGGGGTAAACTATGGCTACACCTTC
- | TRBJ1-5 | - | TRBV4-3 | CASSQDEDQPQHF | TGCGCCAGCAGCCAAGATGAGGATCAGCCCCAGCATTTT
TRBD1 | TRBJ1-2 | - | TRBV19 | CASSRDRDFAYTF | TGTGCCAGTAGTCGGGACAGGGATTTTGCCTACACCTTC
- | TRBJ1-6 | - | TRBV5-1 | CASSFGQPNSPLHF | TGCGCCAGCAGCTTTGGACAGCCAAATTCACCCCTCCACTTT
- | TRBJ2-6 | - | TRBV2 | CASSALRSGANVLTF | TGTGCCAGCAGTGCTCTCCGCTCTGGGGCCAACGTCCTGACTTTC
- | TRBJ2-7 | - | TRBV5-4 | CASTTRVRDGVEQYF | TGTGCCAGCACCACGAGGGTACGCGATGGGGTCGAGCAGTACTTC
- | TRBJ2-7 | - | TRBV12-3/TRBV12-4 | CASSEASYEQYF | TGTGCCAGCAGTGAGGCGAGCTACGAGCAGTACTTC
- | TRBJ2-7 | - | TRBV13 | CASSIQGSEQYF | TGTGCCAGCAGCATACAGGGATCCGAGCAGTACTTC
- | TRBJ1-3 | - | TRBV4-3 | CASSQDSTGVNTIYF | TGCGCCAGCAGCCAAGACTCGACAGGAGTAAACACCATATATTTT
TRBD1 | TRBJ1-1 | - | TRBV7-2 | CASAPGQGLEAFF | TGTGCCAGCGCCCCCGGACAGGGGCTTGAAGCTTTCTTT
TRBD2 | TRBJ2-1 | - | TRBV5-1 | CASSLWGSGDSYNEQFF | TGCGCCAGCAGCTTGTGGGGTAGCGGGGACTCCTACAATGAGCAGTTCTTC
- | TRBJ2-7 | - | TRBV28 | CASSSTNSQGQQYF | TGTGCCAGCAGTTCCACAAACTCACAGGGACAGCAGTACTTC
- | TRBJ2-2 | - | TRBV4-3 | CASSQDWGVDTGELFF | TGCGCCAGCAGCCAAGATTGGGGCGTCGACACCGGGGAGCTGTTTTTT
TRBD1 | TRBJ1-1 | - | TRBV18 | CASSHRDRNTEAFF | TGTGCCAGCTCACACCGGGACAGGAACACTGAAGCTTTCTTT
- | TRBJ1-5 | - | TRBV18 | CASSPTEETQPQHF | TGTGCCAGCTCACCAACGGAGGAAACCCAGCCCCAGCATTTT
TRBD2 | TRBJ2-1 | - | TRBV4-3 | CASSQGDSGGPQFF | TGCGCCAGCAGCCAAGGTGATAGCGGGGGGCCGCAGTTCTTC
TRBD1 | TRBJ1-5 | - | TRBV2 | CASSDGTGKQPQHF | TGTGCCAGCAGCGACGGGACAGGGAAACAGCCCCAGCATTTT
TRBD1 | TRBJ2-3 | - | TRBV28 | CASSFGTAADTQYF | TGTGCCAGCAGCTTCGGGACAGCTGCAGATACGCAGTATTTT
- | TRBJ2-7 | once | TRBV6-5 | CASGGPPEQYF | TGTGCCAGCGGAGGCCCGCCCGAGCAGTACTTC
- | TRBJ1-2 | - | TRBV6-1 | CASSAQGLTEGSTGGYTF | TGTGCCAGCAGTGCCCAAGGGTTGACGGAGGGGTCGACGGGGGGCTACACCTTC
- | TRBJ2-5 | - | TRBV7-3 | CASSLGAREETQYF | TGTGCCAGCAGCTTAGGGGCAAGGGAAGAGACCCAGTACTTC
TRBD1 | TRBJ1-6 | - | TRBV3-1/TRBV3-2 | CARLKTGQLIRSYNSPLHF | TGTGCCAGACTTAAAACGGGACAGCTTATTCGCTCCTATAATTCACCCCTCCACTTT
- | TRBJ2-1 | once | TRBV7-3 | CASSFTGFYNEQFF | TGTGCCAGCAGCTTCACAGGATTTTACAATGAGCAGTTCTTC
- | TRBJ2-1 | - | TRBV2 | CASSVWLYNEQFF | TGTGCCAGCAGTGTATGGCTCTACAATGAGCAGTTCTTC
TRBD1 | TRBJ1-2 | few | TRBV6-2/TRBV6-3 | CASSYSDRVYGYTF | TGTGCCAGCAGTTACTCGGACAGGGTCTATGGCTACACCTTC
- | TRBJ2-1 | - | TRBV7-7 | CASSSGLAGPNNEQFF | TGTGCTAGCAGTTCAGGGCTGGCAGGTCCCAACAATGAGCAGTTCTTC
- | TRBJ2-6 | once | TRBV10-2 | CASSETEGVGANVLTF | TGCGCCAGCAGTGAGACTGAGGGGGTTGGGGCCAACGTCCTGACTTTC